This TCR beta chain originates from a study of T cell responses to AZD1222 COVID-19 vaccine. Study-wide findings and caveats: Spike-specific TCR breadth and depth grew following two AZD1222 doses. Researchers took repertoire samples only after the peak T cell response had come.

Sequencing was performed with immunoSEQ multiplex PCR; in TCRdb, only in-frame clones are kept and a portion is missing. The sample has some 110,000 clones, approximately 85% seen once; the top ten hold about 4%. The CDR3 length is 17 residues. The ends lost 3 bases at V and 1 base at J; junction bases unmatched: 6. Looked up from germline, CDR1 is MGHRA and CDR2 is YSYEKL. About this clone itself: As yet, its antigen is unknown.

Sequencing was performed on peripheral blood, taken on day 0 of MenACWY control vaccination. The receptor's source is an adult in good health. V is TRBV4-1 and J is TRBJ2-2; TRBD1 agrees at 9 bases. The CDR3: CASSQKTGGMNTGELFF. As DNA, the CDR3 is TGCGCCAGCAGCCAGAAAACAGGGGGCATGAACACCGGGGAGCTGTTTTTT.